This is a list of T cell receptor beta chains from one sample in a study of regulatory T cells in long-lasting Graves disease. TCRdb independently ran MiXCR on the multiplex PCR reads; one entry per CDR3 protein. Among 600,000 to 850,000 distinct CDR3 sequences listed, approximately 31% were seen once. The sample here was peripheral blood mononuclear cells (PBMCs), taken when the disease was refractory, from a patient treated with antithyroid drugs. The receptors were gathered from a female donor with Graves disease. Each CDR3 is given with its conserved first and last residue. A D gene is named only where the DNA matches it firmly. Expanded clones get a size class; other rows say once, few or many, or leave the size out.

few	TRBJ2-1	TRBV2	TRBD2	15	TGTGCCAGCAGACCTGGGACTAGCGGGTACAATGAGCAGTTCTTC	CASRPGTSGYNEQFF
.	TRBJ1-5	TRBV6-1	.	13	TGTGCCAGCAGTGAAGTTTGGGATCAGCCCCAGCATTTT	CASSEVWDQPQHF
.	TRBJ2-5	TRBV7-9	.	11	TGTGCCAGCAGCGTCAGGGACACCCAGTACTTC	CASSVRDTQYF
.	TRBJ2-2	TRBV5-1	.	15	TGCGCCAGCAGCGGTGGACTCCTCGGCGGCGGGGAGCTGTTTTTT	CASSGGLLGGGELFF
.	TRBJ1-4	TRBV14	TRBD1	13	TGTGCCAGCAGCGTATACAGGGGAGAAAAACTGTTTTTT	CASSVYRGEKLFF
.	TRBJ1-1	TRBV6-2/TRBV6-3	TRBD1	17	TGTGCCAGCAGTGAAGGCTGGACACAGGGGGACAACACTGAAGCTTTCTTT	CASSEGWTQGDNTEAFF
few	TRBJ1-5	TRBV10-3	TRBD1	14	TGTGCCATCAGCGGCGACAGGGGTAATCAGCCCCAGCATTTT	CAISGDRGNQPQHF
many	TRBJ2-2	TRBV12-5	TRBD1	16	TGTGCAACGCATGCGCCCTACAGGGGGAATACCGGGGAGCTGTTTTTT	CATHAPYRGNTGELFF
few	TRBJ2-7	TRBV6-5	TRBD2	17	TGTGCCAGCAGTTACGCGGGACTAGCGGGCCACTCCTACGAGCAGTACTTC	CASSYAGLAGHSYEQYF
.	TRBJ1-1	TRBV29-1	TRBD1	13	TGCAGCGTCGTGACAGGGGGGGACACTGAAGCTTTCTTT	CSVVTGGDTEAFF
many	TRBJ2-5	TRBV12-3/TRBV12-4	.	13	TGTGCCAGCAGTCCCCAACGGGACGAGACCCAGTACTTC	CASSPQRDETQYF
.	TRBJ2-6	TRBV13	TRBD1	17	TGTGCCAGCAGCAGTGGACAGGGAGTCTCTGGGGCCAACGTCCTGACTTTC	CASSSGQGVSGANVLTF
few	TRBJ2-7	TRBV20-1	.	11	TGCAGTGCTGGGGGATCCTACGAGCAGTACTTC	CSAGGSYEQYF
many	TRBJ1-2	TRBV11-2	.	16	TGTGCCAGCAGCTTAGTGAGGGCAGGAGGGCCCTATGGCTACACCTTC	CASSLVRAGGPYGYTF
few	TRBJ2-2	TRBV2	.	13	TGTGCCAGCAATGGGGGGAACACCGGGGAGCTGTTTTTT	CASNGGNTGELFF
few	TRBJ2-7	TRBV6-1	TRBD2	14	TGTGCCACCACGACTAGCGGGAGCTCCTACGAGCAGTACTTC	CATTTSGSSYEQYF
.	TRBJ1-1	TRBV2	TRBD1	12	TGTGCCAGGGTCAGGGGGGGGACTGAAGCTTTCTTT	CARVRGGTEAFF
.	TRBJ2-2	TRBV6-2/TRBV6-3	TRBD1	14	TGTGCCAGCAGCCAGGGGGTGCTGGCCGGGGAGCTGTTTTTT	CASSQGVLAGELFF
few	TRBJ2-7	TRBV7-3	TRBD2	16	TGTGCCAGCAGTTCAATGACCGGGACTAGCCTTTACGAGCAGTACTTC	CASSSMTGTSLYEQYF
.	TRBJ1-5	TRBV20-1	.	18	TGCAGTGCTAGAGCATACAGGGATGGGTTCCGTAGCAATCAGCCCCAGCATTTT	CSARAYRDGFRSNQPQHF
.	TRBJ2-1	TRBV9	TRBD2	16	TGTGCCAGCAGCGTAGAGCCTAGCGGGACCTACAATGAGCAGTTCTTC	CASSVEPSGTYNEQFF
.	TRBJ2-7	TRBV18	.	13	TGTGCCAGCTTACCACGTCAGACCTACGAGCAGTACTTC	CASLPRQTYEQYF
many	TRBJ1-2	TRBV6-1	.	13	TGTGCCAGCAGTCCTGACGTCGGCTATGGCTACACCTTC	CASSPDVGYGYTF
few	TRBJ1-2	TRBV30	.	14	TGTGCCTGCTACAAAGCCACAGCTAACTATGGCTACACCTTC	CACYKATANYGYTF
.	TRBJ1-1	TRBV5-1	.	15	TGCGCCAGCAGCTTGGGACTGGGAGAGAACACTGAAGCTTTCTTT	CASSLGLGENTEAFF
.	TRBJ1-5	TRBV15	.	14	TGTGCCACCAGCAGAGATTCTTACAATCAGCCCCAGCATTTT	CATSRDSYNQPQHF
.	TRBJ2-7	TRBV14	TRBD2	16	TGTGCCAGCAGCCAAGATATCAGCGGGAGATCCTACGAGCAGTACTTC	CASSQDISGRSYEQYF
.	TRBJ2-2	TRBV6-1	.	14	TGTGCCAGCAGACAGGACAGAACCACCGGGGAGCTGTTTTTT	CASRQDRTTGELFF
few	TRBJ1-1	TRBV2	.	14	TGTGCCAGCAGTAGACAGCTAAGGAACACTGAAGCTTTCTTT	CASSRQLRNTEAFF
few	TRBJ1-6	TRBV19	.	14	TGTGCCAGTAGTGATCGGGGTTATAATTCACCCCTCCACTTT	CASSDRGYNSPLHF
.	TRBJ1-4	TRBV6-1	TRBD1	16	TGTGCCAGCAGTGATGGCTTTGGGACAGGGTACGAAAAACTGTTTTTT	CASSDGFGTGYEKLFF
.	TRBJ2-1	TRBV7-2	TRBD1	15	TGTGCCAGCAGCCCCCCGGGACAGGGGTACAATGAGCAGTTCTTC	CASSPPGQGYNEQFF
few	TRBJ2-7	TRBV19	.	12	TGTGCCAGTAGTATACTGGGATACGAGCAGTACTTC	CASSILGYEQYF
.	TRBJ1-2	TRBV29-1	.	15	TGCAGCGTCGAAGGGGGGGAGGATATAGACTATGGCTACACCTTC	CSVEGGEDIDYGYTF
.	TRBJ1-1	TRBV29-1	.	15	TGCAGCGTTGACGCTACCAGTAAAGGAGGGACTGAAGCTTTCTTT	CSVDATSKGGTEAFF
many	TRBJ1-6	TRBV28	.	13	TGTGCCAGCAGTTCTCCGGTTGATCCACCCCTCCACTTT	CASSSPVDPPLHF
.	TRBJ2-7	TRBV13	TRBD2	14	TGTGCCAGCACTGGCGGGAGGGCCGGGTACGAGCAGTACTTC	CASTGGRAGYEQYF
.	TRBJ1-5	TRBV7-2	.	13	TGTGCCAGCAGCAGCTGGACAGATCAGCCCCAGCATTTT	CASSSWTDQPQHF
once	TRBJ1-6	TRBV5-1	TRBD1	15	TGCGCCAGCAGCCCGGGGACAGCGAACAATTCACCCCTCCACTTT	CASSPGTANNSPLHF
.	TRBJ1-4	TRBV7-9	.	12	TGTGCCAGCAGCTTAGCGAGCGAAAAACTGTTTTTT	CASSLASEKLFF
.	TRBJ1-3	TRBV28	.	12	TGTGCCAGCAGTTCCCCTGGAAACACCATATATTTT	CASSSPGNTIYF
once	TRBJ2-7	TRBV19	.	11	TGTGCCAGTATGCAGGGTCGGGAGCAGTACTTC	CASMQGREQYF
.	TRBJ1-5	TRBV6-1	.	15	TGTGCCAGCAGTGAAGGGAGTACTTTCAATCAGCCCCAGCATTTT	CASSEGSTFNQPQHF
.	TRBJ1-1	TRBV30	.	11	TGTGCCACACTACAGAACACTGAAGCTTTCTTT	CATLQNTEAFF
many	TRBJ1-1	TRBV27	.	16	TGTGCCAGCAGTGCATTCTCATGGCCCGTGGACACTGAAGCTTTCTTT	CASSAFSWPVDTEAFF
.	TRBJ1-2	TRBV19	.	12	TGTGCCAGTAGTATTGAACGACATGGCTACACCTTC	CASSIERHGYTF
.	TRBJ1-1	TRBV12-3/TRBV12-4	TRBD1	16	TGTGCCAGCACCGGGACAGGGGGAGCCTTGAACACTGAAGCTTTCTTT	CASTGTGGALNTEAFF
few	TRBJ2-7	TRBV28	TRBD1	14	TGTGCCAGCAGTGTCCGACAGGGGCAAGCCGAGCAGTACTTC	CASSVRQGQAEQYF
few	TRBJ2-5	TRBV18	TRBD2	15	TGTGCCAGCTCACCACGGGACTACCACCAAGAGACCCAGTACTTC	CASSPRDYHQETQYF
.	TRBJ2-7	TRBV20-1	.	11	TGCAGTGTGGCCACCCTCTACGAGCAGTACTTC	CSVATLYEQYF
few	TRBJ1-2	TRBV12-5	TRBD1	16	TGTGCTAGTGGTTTGTTCCTGACAGGGGGCGCGACTGGCTACACCTTC	CASGLFLTGGATGYTF
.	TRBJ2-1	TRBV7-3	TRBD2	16	TGTGCCAGCAGCTTAGGGGGGACTAGCGGGAGGGCTGAGCAGTTCTTC	CASSLGGTSGRAEQFF
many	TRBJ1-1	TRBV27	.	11	TGTGCCAGCATAAGGGGAACTGAAGCTTTCTTT	CASIRGTEAFF
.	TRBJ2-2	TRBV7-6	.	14	TGTGCCAGCTCAGGGGCTCTGAGCACCGGGGAGCTGTTTTTT	CASSGALSTGELFF
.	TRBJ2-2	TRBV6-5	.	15	TGTGCCAGCAGTTACGTGGGACGGGACACCGGGGAGCTGTTTTTT	CASSYVGRDTGELFF
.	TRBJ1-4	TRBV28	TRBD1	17	TGTGCCAGCAGGTCCCCGACACAGGGGTCGGGGATGAAAAAACTGTTTTTT	CASRSPTQGSGMKKLFF
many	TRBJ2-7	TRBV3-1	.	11	TGTGCCAGCAGCCAGCGCTCCGAGCAGTACTTC	CASSQRSEQYF
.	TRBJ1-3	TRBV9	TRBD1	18	TGTGCCAGCAGCGTAGCTCCGCCGGGACAGGGTTCTGGAAACACCATATATTTT	CASSVAPPGQGSGNTIYF
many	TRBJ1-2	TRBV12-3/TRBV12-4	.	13	TGTGCCAGCAGTTTCGCAGGGAACTATGGCTACACCTTC	CASSFAGNYGYTF